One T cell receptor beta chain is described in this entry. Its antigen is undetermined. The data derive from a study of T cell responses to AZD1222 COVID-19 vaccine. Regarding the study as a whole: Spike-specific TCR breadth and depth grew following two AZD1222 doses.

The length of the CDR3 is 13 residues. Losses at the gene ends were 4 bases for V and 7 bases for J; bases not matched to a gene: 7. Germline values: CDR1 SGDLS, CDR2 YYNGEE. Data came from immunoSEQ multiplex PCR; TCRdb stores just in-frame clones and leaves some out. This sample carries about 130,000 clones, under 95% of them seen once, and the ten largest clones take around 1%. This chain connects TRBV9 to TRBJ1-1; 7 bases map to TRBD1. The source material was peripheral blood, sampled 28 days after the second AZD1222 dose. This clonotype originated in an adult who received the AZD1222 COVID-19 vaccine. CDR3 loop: CASSRGAGGEAFF. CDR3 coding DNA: TGTGCCAGCAGCCGCGGCGCAGGGGGTGAAGCTTTCTTT.